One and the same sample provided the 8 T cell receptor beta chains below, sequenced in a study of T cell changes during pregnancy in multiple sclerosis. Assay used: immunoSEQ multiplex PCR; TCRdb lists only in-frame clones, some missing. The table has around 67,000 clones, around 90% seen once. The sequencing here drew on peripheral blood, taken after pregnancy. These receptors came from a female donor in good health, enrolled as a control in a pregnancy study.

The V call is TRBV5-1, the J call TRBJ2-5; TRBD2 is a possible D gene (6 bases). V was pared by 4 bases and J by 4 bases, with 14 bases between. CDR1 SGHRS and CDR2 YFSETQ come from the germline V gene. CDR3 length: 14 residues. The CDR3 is CASSDGGAVETQYF. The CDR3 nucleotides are TGCGCCAGCAGCGACGGCGGGGCGGTAGAGACCCAGTACTTC.

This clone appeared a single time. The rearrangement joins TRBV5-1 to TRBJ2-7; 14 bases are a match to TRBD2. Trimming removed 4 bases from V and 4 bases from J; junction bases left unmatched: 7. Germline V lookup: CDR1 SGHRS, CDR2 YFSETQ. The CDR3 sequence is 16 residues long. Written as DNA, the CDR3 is TGCGCCAGCAGCCAAAGGACTAGCGGGAGGAGATACGAGCAGTACTTC. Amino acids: CASSQRTSGRRYEQYF.

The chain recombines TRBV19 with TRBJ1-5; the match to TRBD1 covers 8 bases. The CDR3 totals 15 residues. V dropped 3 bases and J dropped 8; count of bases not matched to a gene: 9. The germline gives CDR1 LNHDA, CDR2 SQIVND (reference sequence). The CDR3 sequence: CASSIGYGTGEPQHF. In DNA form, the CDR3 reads TGTGCCAGTAGTATCGGGTACGGGACAGGAGAGCCCCAGCATTTT.

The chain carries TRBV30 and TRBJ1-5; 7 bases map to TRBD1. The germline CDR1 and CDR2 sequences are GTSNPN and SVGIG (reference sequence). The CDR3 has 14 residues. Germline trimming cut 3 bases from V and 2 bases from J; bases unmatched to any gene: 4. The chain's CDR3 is CAWSRGQGNQPQHF. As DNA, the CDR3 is TGTGCCTGGAGCCGCGGACAGGGCAATCAGCCCCAGCATTTT.

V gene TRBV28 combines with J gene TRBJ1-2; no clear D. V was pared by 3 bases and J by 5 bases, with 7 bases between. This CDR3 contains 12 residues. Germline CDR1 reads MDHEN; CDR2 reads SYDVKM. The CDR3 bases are TGTGCCAGCAGTTTGGAGGGTTATGGCTACACCTTC. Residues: CASSLEGYGYTF.

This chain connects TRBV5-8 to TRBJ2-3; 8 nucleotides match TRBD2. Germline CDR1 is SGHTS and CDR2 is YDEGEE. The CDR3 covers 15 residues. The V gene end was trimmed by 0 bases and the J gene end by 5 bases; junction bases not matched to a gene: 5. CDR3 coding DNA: TGTGCCAGCAGCTTGGGGCGGGGGGCCAGAGATACGCAGTATTTT. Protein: CASSLGRGARDTQYF.

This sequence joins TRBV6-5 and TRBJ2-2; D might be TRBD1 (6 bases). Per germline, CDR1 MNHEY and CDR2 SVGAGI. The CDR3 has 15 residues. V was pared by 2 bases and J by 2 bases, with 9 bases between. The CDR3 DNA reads TGTGCCAGCAGTTACAAGGGACAAAACACCGGGGAGCTGTTTTTT. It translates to CASSYKGQNTGELFF.

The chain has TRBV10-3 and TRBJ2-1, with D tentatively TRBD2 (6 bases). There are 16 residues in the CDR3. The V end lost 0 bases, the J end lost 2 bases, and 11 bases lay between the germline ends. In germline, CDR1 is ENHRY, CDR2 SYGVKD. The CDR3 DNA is TGTGCCATCAGTGAGTCGATTGGCGGGGCCTACAATGAGCAGTTCTTC. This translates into CAISESIGGAYNEQFF.